A single sample gave rise to the 17 T cell receptor beta chains below, sequenced in a study of blood T cell repertoires in COVID-19. Sequenced by immunoSEQ multiplex PCR; TCRdb stores in-frame clones only, minus some. The table shows roughly 200,000 clones, with roughly 79% occurring only once. Sequencing was done on a sample of peripheral blood. These TCRs come from a woman in her 40s with COVID-19, enrolled during active disease.

V gene TRBV5-1 combines with J gene TRBJ2-5; maybe TRBD1 (5 bases). Germline CDR1 SGHRS, CDR2 YFSETQ. This CDR3 comprises 15 residues. V was cut by 0 bases and J by 2 bases, with 11 bases left in between. CDR3 nucleotides: TGCGCCAGCAGCTTGGATAGGGGTGGGCAAGAGACCCAGTACTTC. This sequence encodes CASSLDRGGQETQYF.

This chain uses TRBV6-5 with TRBJ1-4; tentative D call: TRBD1 (6 bases). Germline CDR1 is MNHEY and CDR2 is SVGAGI. This CDR3 has 13 amino acids. The ends were cut back, 5 bases at V and 6 bases at J, with 10 bases in the middle. The CDR3 nucleotides read TGTGCCAGCAGTCGACCAGGGGATGAAAAACTGTTTTTT. Protein product: CASSRPGDEKLFF.

The genes are TRBV12-3 or TRBV12-4 and TRBJ2-2; no firm D call. The CDR3 length is 13 residues. With 6 bases removed from V and 7 bases from J, the gap between germline ends came to 12 bases. The CDR3: CASSLALIGELFF. The CDR3 region has the DNA TGTGCCAGCAGCCTGGCCCTGATCGGGGAGCTGTTTTTT.

The chain combines TRBV9 with TRBJ2-1, with D uncertain. The CDR3 has 16 amino acids. Germline V gene sequence: CDR1 SGDLS, CDR2 YYNGEE. Trimming took off 0 bases at V and 0 bases at J, with 10 bases between the two ends. The CDR3 loop reads CASSVGSASSYNEQFF. The CDR3 DNA follows: TGTGCCAGCAGCGTAGGTTCCGCGAGCTCCTACAATGAGCAGTTCTTC. Full variable domain (missing parts from reference TRBV9 and TRBJ2-1): DSGVTQTPKHLITATGQRVTLRCSPRSGDLSVYWYQQSLDQGLQFLIQYYNGEERAKGNILERFSAQQFPDLHSELNLSSLELGDSALYFCASSVGSASSYNEQFFGPGTRLTVL.

V is TRBV5-5 and J is TRBJ2-1, with D possibly TRBD1 on 6 matching bases. V lost 4 bases, J lost 5 bases, and 10 bases lay in between. Germline-derived CDR1 and CDR2 are SGHKS and YYEKEE (reference sequence). This CDR3 region has 13 residues. Written as DNA, the CDR3 is TGTGCCAGCAGCCCGGACAGCCACAATGAGCAGTTCTTC. It yields the protein CASSPDSHNEQFF.

V usage is TRBV9 and J usage is TRBJ1-1; TRBD1 aligns across 8 bases. J was trimmed by 0 bases and V by 3 bases; bases with no gene match: 1. The V gene's germline CDR1 is SGDLS and CDR2 YYNGEE. The CDR3 length is 14 residues. This CDR3 reads CASSARGLNTEAFF. In DNA, the CDR3 is TGTGCCAGCAGCGCCAGGGGGCTGAACACTGAAGCTTTCTTT.

The genes are TRBV28 and TRBJ2-5; no clear D. Trimming took 6 bases from V and 2 from J, leaving 10 bases between them. There are 13 residues in the CDR3. Per the germline V gene, CDR1 is MDHEN and CDR2 is SYDVKM. The CDR3 DNA reads as TGTGCCAGCAGCCGCCCCGGGCAAGAGACCCAGTACTTC. It yields the protein CASSRPGQETQYF.

The gene calls are TRBV28 and TRBJ1-4, with D possibly TRBD1 on 5 matching bases. CDR1 and CDR2 from the germline V gene are MDHEN and SYDVKM. There are 13 residues in the CDR3. The V gene lost 11 bases and the J gene lost 8 bases, with 18 bases spanning the gap. CDR3 sequence: CAGKQWGEEKLFF. The DNA of the CDR3 is TGTGCCGGCAAACAGTGGGGGGAGGAAAAACTGTTTTTT.

This clone was seen only a few times. This CDR3 is CASSIFLYNEQFF. In DNA form, the CDR3 reads TGTGCCAGTAGTATATTCCTTTACAATGAGCAGTTCTTC. The chain couples TRBV19 to TRBJ2-1; no definite D call. The CDR3 extends over 13 amino acids. V was shortened by 2 bases and J by 4 bases, with 6 bases between the two germline ends. The germline V gene encodes CDR1 LNHDA and CDR2 SQIVND (reference sequence).

The chain joins TRBV2 to TRBJ2-7, with D possibly matching TRBD2 (6 bases). V lost 7 bases, J lost 7 bases, and 17 bases lay in between. The CDR3 spans 13 residues. Germline assignment: CDR1 SNHLY and CDR2 FYNNEI. CDR3 DNA sequence: TGTGCCAGCAATCCCACCACGGGGGTGGAGCAGTACTTC. Its protein product is CASNPTTGVEQYF.

This clone was picked up many times. V and J are TRBV2 and TRBJ1-2; 8 bases fit TRBD1. After removal of 1 base from V and 6 bases from J, the junction contained 19 bases not matched to a gene. Germline CDR1 SNHLY, CDR2 FYNNEI. This CDR3 spans 19 amino acids. DNA of the CDR3: TGTGCCAGCAGTGAAGTTAGCCCGGGACAGGTCGCGCGGGAACATGGCTACACCTTC. Its translation is CASSEVSPGQVAREHGYTF.

This clone was detected only a few times. The CDR3 loop is CASSPGIRLKNIQYF. As DNA, the CDR3 is TGTGCCAGTAGTCCGGGGATACGGTTAAAAAACATTCAGTACTTC. The chain has TRBV19 and TRBJ2-4; possibly TRBD2 for D (5 bases). From germline, CDR1 is LNHDA and CDR2 SQIVND (reference sequence). Trimming cost V 5 bases and J 4 bases, with 15 bases left between them. The CDR3 is 15 amino acids.

The chain joins TRBV2 to TRBJ2-7; D gene ambiguous. Germline assignment: CDR1 SNHLY and CDR2 FYNNEI. Trimming removed 3 bases at V and 9 bases at J, with 9 bases between. This CDR3 contains 11 residues. CDR3 amino acids: CASSDERGQYF. The DNA for the CDR3 is TGTGCCAGCAGTGATGAGCGAGGGCAGTACTTC.

The chain is built from TRBV30 and TRBJ2-5, with D possibly being TRBD1 (6 bases). CDR1 and CDR2 (germline): GTSNPN, SVGIG (reference sequence). V was pared by 3 bases and J by 3 bases, with 17 bases between. This CDR3 spans 15 amino acids. The DNA for the CDR3 is TGTGCCTGGAGCGACACAGGGTACACCAAAGAGACCCAGTACTTC. As protein: CAWSDTGYTKETQYF.

The rearrangement links TRBV6-1 to TRBJ1-2, with 9 bases matching TRBD1. The CDR3 runs 15 residues. With V trimmed by 1 base and J by 4 bases, 4 bases remained unmatched. Germline loops: CDR1 MNHNS, CDR2 SASEGT. The CDR3 here is CASSEGTGVSYGYTF. The CDR3 nucleotides are TGTGCCAGCAGTGAAGGGACAGGGGTATCCTATGGCTACACCTTC.

V is TRBV7-9 and J is TRBJ2-1; 10 positions agree with TRBD1. V gave up 5 bases and J gave up 6 bases; unmatched junction bases: 4. This CDR3 has 14 residues. Looked up from germline, CDR1 is SEHNR and CDR2 is FQNEAQ (reference sequence). CDR3 residues: CASSARTGGNEQFF. Here the CDR3 DNA reads TGTGCCAGCAGCGCGCGGACAGGGGGCAATGAGCAGTTCTTC.

J is TRBJ1-6 and V is TRBV2; 9 bases are shared with TRBD1. This CDR3 is built from 16 residues. V lost 5 bases to trimming and J lost 0 bases; unmatched junction nucleotides: 2. Germline V gives CDR1 SNHLY, CDR2 FYNNEI. The CDR3 protein is CASSWTGDSYNSPLHF. CDR3 nucleotide sequence: TGTGCCAGCAGTTGGACAGGGGACTCCTATAATTCACCCCTCCACTTT.